A selection of T cell receptor beta chains follows, all from one sample in a study of blood T cell repertoires in COVID-19. Sequenced by immunoSEQ multiplex PCR; TCRdb stores in-frame clones only, minus some. This repertoire shows about 68,000 clones, roughly three quarters found once; its top ten account for approximately 10%. The material sequenced was peripheral blood. The receptors stem from a woman in her fifties or sixties with acute or convalescent COVID-19. Both conserved end residues are part of each CDR3. The order of the fields is J gene, D gene, V gene, clone size, CDR3 protein, CDR3 DNA. The D gene is left open where the match is weak. For some rows the clone size is stated as once, few or many, or as a class when expanded; others skip it.

TRBJ2-1,-,TRBV27,-,CASSLRRTDNEQFF,TGTGCCAGCAGTTTAAGGAGGACAGACAATGAGCAGTTCTTC
TRBJ2-2,-,TRBV27,-,CASSLSLDRLDTGELFF,TGTGCCAGCAGTTTATCCCTCGACAGACTAGACACCGGGGAGCTGTTTTTT
TRBJ1-1,TRBD1,TRBV11-2,-,CASSLDAVTGGLNTEAFF,TGTGCCAGCAGCTTAGATGCGGTCACAGGGGGACTGAACACTGAAGCTTTCTTT
TRBJ1-1,TRBD1,TRBV27,-,CASSQTGGAGAFF,TGTGCCAGCAGCCAGACAGGGGGCGCGGGGGCTTTCTTT
TRBJ1-5,-,TRBV6-6,-,CASSYAESNQPQHF,TGTGCCAGCAGTTATGCGGAGAGCAATCAGCCCCAGCATTTT
TRBJ2-2,-,TRBV7-9,-,CASSLLLGGRDTGELFF,TGTGCCAGCAGCTTATTGTTGGGCGGGCGAGACACCGGGGAGCTGTTTTTT
TRBJ2-1,-,TRBV3-1/TRBV3-2,-,CASSLAYWGGANNEQFF,TGTGCCAGCAGCCTCGCCTATTGGGGGGGGGCAAACAATGAGCAGTTCTTC
TRBJ2-4,TRBD2,TRBV5-1,-,CASGSGGADNIQYF,TGCGCCAGCGGTAGCGGGGGGGCCGATAACATTCAGTACTTC
TRBJ2-1,-,TRBV12-3/TRBV12-4,-,CASSRIAGEQFF,TGTGCCAGCAGCCGAATAGCTGGTGAGCAGTTCTTC
TRBJ2-3,-,TRBV18,few,CASSLSSPRSGSQYF,TGTGCCAGCTCACTCTCCAGCCCGAGATCCGGGTCGCAGTATTTT
TRBJ2-2,-,TRBV7-6,-,CASKGGAGDTGELFF,TGTGCCAGCAAGGGGGGCGCGGGAGACACCGGGGAGCTGTTTTTT
TRBJ2-5,-,TRBV7-2,-,CASSLEREETQYF,TGTGCCAGCAGCTTAGAACGGGAAGAGACCCAGTACTTC
TRBJ2-7,-,TRBV3-1/TRBV3-2,-,CASSPRLTYEQYF,TGTGCCAGCAGCCCTAGGTTAACCTACGAGCAGTACTTC
TRBJ2-7,TRBD2,TRBV28,-,CASSSSSGRAVYNEQYF,TGTGCCAGCAGTTCCTCTAGCGGGAGGGCCGTCTACAACGAGCAGTACTTC
TRBJ2-1,TRBD1,TRBV30,-,CAWSFPGQGYNEQFF,TGTGCCTGGAGTTTCCCGGGACAGGGGTACAATGAGCAGTTCTTC
TRBJ2-3,TRBD2,TRBV7-9,-,CASSSSGRAPDTQYF,TGTGCCAGCAGCTCTAGCGGGAGGGCCCCAGATACGCAGTATTTT
TRBJ1-3,TRBD1,TRBV7-8,-,CASSFPEGAGNTIYF,TGTGCCAGCAGCTTCCCGGAGGGGGCCGGAAACACCATATATTTT
TRBJ2-4,-,TRBV4-3,-,CASSQVAANSNIQYF,TGCGCCAGCAGCCAAGTAGCGGCGAATTCAAACATTCAGTACTTC
TRBJ1-2,TRBD1,TRBV2,-,CASSEFQGANYGYTF,TGTGCCAGCAGTGAATTCCAGGGGGCCAACTATGGCTACACCTTC
TRBJ1-1,-,TRBV12-3/TRBV12-4,-,CASSFRGNTEAFF,TGTGCCAGCAGCTTCCGGGGGAACACTGAAGCTTTCTTT
TRBJ2-7,-,TRBV2,-,CASTTVYYEQYF,TGTGCCAGCACCACGGTATACTACGAGCAGTACTTC
TRBJ2-1,-,TRBV3-1/TRBV3-2,-,CASTGSNEQFF,TGTGCCAGCACAGGTTCCAATGAGCAGTTCTTC
TRBJ2-7,-,TRBV11-1,-,CASSISGYEQYF,TGTGCCAGCAGCATTAGCGGCTACGAGCAGTACTTC
TRBJ1-2,-,TRBV18,-,CASSPQGPNYGYTF,TGTGCCAGCTCACCACAGGGGCCTAACTATGGCTACACCTTC
TRBJ1-2,TRBD1,TRBV6-5,-,CASSLAGQGADYGYTF,TGTGCCAGCAGTTTAGCTGGACAGGGCGCTGACTATGGCTACACCTTC
TRBJ2-2,-,TRBV27,-,CASSSQKNTGELFF,TGTGCCAGCAGTTCACAGAAGAACACCGGGGAGCTGTTTTTT